Listed below are T cell receptor beta chains from one sample, sequenced in a study of T-cell reconstitution after alpha-beta-depleted transplantation in children. MiXCR, applied by TCRdb to the PCR reads, yields one record per CDR3 protein. The table records about 870,000 distinct CDR3 sequences, less than 20% of them present only once. This sample comprised PBMCs, mostly from graft donor cells, obtained 360 days after TCRalphabeta/CD19-depleted stem cell transplant. The receptor source for this set is a male patient between 5 and 17 years old who had a stem cell transplant for acute lymphoblastic leukemia, so the T cells may come from the graft donor. Each CDR3 is given with its conserved first and last residue. D genes are given only for firm matches. Size values are once, few and many counts, or a class for expanded clones, and some rows have none.

cdr3_aa	cdr3_nt	d_call	j_call	v_call	clone_size
CASSQGPLASGNTIYF	TGCGCCAGCAGCCAAGGCCCGTTAGCCTCTGGAAACACCATATATTTT	-	TRBJ1-3	TRBV4-1	-
CATSDSARGEPYNEQFF	TGTGCCACCAGTGATTCCGCCCGCGGCGAGCCCTACAATGAGCAGTTCTTC	-	TRBJ2-1	TRBV24-1	few
CASSRPPSGYEQYF	TGTGCCAGCAGCAGGCCTCCTAGTGGCTACGAGCAGTACTTC	-	TRBJ2-7	TRBV5-5	few
CASSSGLQYNEQFF	TGTGCCAGCAGCTCGGGACTGCAGTACAATGAGCAGTTCTTC	-	TRBJ2-1	TRBV7-6	once
CASDWGGGTEAFF	-	-	TRBJ1-1	TRBV5-2	-
CASSLALRTTYEQYF	TGTGCCAGCAGCTTAGCTCTCAGGACGACCTACGAGCAGTACTTC	-	TRBJ2-7	TRBV7-9	many
CASSLALGEGTDTQYF	TGCGCCAGCAGCTTGGCGCTGGGGGAGGGAACAGATACGCAGTATTTT	TRBD2	TRBJ2-3	TRBV5-1	-
CASSLVTSGGEETQYF	TGTGCCAGCAGCTTAGTGACTAGCGGGGGGGAAGAGACCCAGTACTTC	TRBD2	TRBJ2-5	TRBV7-9	few
CASSLAGYSNTGELFF	TGTGCCAGCAGCTTAGCCGGGTATTCGAACACCGGGGAGCTGTTTTTT	-	TRBJ2-2	TRBV7-9	few
CASSPRAEVRGSPLHF	TGTGCCAGCTCACCACGGGCAGAAGTAAGGGGTTCACCCCTCCACTTT	-	TRBJ1-6	TRBV18	-
CASSLNYQETQYF	TGTGCCAGCAGCTTAAACTACCAAGAGACCCAGTACTTC	-	TRBJ2-5	TRBV5-1	many
CASSPTGWTEAFF	TGTGCCAGCAGCCCTACAGGGTGGACTGAAGCTTTCTTT	-	TRBJ1-1	TRBV7-9	-
CASRSGTFRTEAFF	TGTGCCAGCCGGTCCGGGACATTCAGGACTGAAGCTTTCTTT	-	TRBJ1-1	TRBV12-3/TRBV12-4	-